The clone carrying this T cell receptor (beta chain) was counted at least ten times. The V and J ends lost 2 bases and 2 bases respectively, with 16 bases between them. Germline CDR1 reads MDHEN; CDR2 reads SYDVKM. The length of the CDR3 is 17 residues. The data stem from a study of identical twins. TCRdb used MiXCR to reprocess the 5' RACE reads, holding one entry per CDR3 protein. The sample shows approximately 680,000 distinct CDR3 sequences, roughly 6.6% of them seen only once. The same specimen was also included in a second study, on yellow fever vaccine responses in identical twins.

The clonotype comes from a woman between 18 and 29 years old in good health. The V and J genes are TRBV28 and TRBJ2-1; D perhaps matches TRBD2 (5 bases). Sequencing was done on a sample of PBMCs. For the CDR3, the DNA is TGTGCCAGCAGTTTAATTGCGAGTGGCGGGCCCTACAATGAGCAGTTCTTC. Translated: CASSLIASGGPYNEQFF.